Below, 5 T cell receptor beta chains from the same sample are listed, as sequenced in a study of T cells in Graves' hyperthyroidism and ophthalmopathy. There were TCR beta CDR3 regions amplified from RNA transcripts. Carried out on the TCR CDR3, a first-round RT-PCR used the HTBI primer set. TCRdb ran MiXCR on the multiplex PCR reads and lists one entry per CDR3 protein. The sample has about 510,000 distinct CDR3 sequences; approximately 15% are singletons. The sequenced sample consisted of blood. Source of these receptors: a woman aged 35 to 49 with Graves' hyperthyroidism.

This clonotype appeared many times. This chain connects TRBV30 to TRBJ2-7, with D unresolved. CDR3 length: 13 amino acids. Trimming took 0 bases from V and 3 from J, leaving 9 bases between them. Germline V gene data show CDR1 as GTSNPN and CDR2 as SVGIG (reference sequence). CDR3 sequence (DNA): TGTGCCTGGAGTGTGAGGCTTTTCTACGAGCAGTACTTC. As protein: CAWSVRLFYEQYF.

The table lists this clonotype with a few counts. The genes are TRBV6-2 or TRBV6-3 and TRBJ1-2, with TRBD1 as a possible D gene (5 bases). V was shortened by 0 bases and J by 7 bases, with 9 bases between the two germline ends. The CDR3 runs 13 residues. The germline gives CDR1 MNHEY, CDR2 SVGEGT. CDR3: CASSYSGGPGYTF. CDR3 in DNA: TGTGCCAGCAGTTACTCGGGGGGTCCTGGCTACACCTTC.

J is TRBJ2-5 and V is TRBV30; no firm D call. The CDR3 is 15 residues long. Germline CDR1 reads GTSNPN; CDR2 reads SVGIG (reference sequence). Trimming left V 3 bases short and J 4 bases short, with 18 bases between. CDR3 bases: TGTGCCTGGAGCCCTAGGTGGTCCAACCTAGAGACCCAGTACTTC. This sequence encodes CAWSPRWSNLETQYF. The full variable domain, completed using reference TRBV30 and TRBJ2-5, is SQTIHQWPATLVQPVGSPLSLECTVEGTSNPNLYWYRQAAGRGLQLLFYSVGIGQISSEVPQNLSASRPQDRQFILSSKKLLLSDSGFYLCAWSPRWSNLETQYFGPGTRLLVL.

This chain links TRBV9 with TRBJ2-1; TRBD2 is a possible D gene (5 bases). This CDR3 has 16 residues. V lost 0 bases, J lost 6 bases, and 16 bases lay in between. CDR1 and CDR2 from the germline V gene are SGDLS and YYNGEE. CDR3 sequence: CASSVAANGVGNEQFF. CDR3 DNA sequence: TGTGCCAGCAGCGTAGCCGCTAACGGGGTAGGCAATGAGCAGTTCTTC.

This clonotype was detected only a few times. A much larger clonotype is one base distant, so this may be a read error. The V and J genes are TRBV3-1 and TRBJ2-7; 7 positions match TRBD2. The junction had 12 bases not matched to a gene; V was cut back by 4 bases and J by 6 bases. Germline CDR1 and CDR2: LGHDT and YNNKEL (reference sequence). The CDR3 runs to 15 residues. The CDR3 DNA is TGTGCCAGCAGCCGAGGTCTAGCGGCGGAGGGCGAGCAGTACTTC. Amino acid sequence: CASSRGLAAEGEQYF.